This T cell receptor (beta chain) comes out of a study of blood T cell repertoires in COVID-19. Study-level background: PBMCs, B-cell-depleted T cells, or T cells provided the cDNA or gDNA that made up the material.

Produced via immunoSEQ multiplex PCR; TCRdb's table is partial and in-frame only. The repertoire consists of 87,000 or so clones, with under 85% occurring once and the leading ten covering approximately 2%. Between the trimmed V and J ends, which lost 4 bases and 8 bases, there was a span of 17 bases. Germline-derived CDR1 and CDR2 are MNHEY and SMNVEV (reference sequence). This CDR3 spans 14 amino acids. Sequencing was carried out using peripheral blood. The rearrangement uses TRBV27 and TRBJ1-1; maybe TRBD1 (6 bases). This TCR was recovered from a woman in her seventies with acute or convalescent COVID-19. The CDR3 region has the DNA TGTGCCAGCAGTTCCTGGGGACAACCAACGGAAGCTTTCTTT. Translated: CASSSWGQPTEAFF.